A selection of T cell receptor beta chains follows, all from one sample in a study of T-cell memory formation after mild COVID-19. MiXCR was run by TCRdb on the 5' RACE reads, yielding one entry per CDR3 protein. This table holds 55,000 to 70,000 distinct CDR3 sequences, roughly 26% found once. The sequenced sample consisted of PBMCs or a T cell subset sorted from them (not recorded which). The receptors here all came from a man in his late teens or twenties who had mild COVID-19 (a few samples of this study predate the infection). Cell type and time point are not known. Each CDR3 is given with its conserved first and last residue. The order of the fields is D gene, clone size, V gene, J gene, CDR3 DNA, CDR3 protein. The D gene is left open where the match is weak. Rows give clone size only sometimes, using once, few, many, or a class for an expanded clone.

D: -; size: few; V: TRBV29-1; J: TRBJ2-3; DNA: TGCAGCGTTTGGAGAGATACGCAGTATTTT; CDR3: CSVWRDTQYF
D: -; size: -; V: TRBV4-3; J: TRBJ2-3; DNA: TGCGCCAGCAGCCAAGAAAGCCTCCGCACAGATACGCAGTATTTT; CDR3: CASSQESLRTDTQYF
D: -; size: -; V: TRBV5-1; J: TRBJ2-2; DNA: TGCGCCAGCAGCTTGTCTGGCGCCGGGGAGCTGTTTTTT; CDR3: CASSLSGAGELFF
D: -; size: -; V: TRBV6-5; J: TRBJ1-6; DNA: TGTGCCAGCAGTTTGGGCAGGCTTTCACCCCTCCACTTT; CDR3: CASSLGRLSPLHF
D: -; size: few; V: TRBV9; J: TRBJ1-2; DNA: TGTGCCAGCAGCGGTATGGGACAACCTGGCTACACCTTC; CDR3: CASSGMGQPGYTF
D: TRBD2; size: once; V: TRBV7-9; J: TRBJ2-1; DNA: TGTGCCAGCAGCTTATCACCAGCGGGGGGGGCACCCGAGCAGTTCTTC; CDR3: CASSLSPAGGAPEQFF
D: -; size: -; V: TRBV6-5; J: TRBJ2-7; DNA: TGTGCCAGCAGTTACGGGGCAGCCCTCGAGCAGTACTTC; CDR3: CASSYGAALEQYF
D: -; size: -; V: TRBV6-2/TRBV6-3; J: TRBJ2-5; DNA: TGTGCCAGCATCCTTAGACTAGGTGGAGAGACCCAGTACTTC; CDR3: CASILRLGGETQYF
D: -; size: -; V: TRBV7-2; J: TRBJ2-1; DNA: TGTGCCAGCAGTCCCGTGGACAGGGAGGGTTCCTCCTACAATGAGCAGTTCTTC; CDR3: CASSPVDREGSSYNEQFF
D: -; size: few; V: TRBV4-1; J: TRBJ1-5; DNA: TGCGCCAGCAGCCATCCCCACGGGGGCAATCAGCCCCAGCATTTT; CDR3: CASSHPHGGNQPQHF
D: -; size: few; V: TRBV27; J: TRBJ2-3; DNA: TGTGCCAGCGGACGGGAACCGTACACCAATACGCAGTATTTT; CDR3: CASGREPYTNTQYF
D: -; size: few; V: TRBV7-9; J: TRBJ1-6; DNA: TGTGCCAGCAGAAAGGGGGGTGGGACGAAGAATTCACCCCTCCACTTT; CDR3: CASRKGGGTKNSPLHF
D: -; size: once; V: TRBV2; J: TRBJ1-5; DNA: TGTGCCAGCAGCCTCCCGGCCGGTCCTATCGTACCGGATAATCAGCCCCAGCATTTT; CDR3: CASSLPAGPIVPDNQPQHF
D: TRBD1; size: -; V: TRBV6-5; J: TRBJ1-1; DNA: TGTGCCAGCAGTTACTCGATACCCCTCCGGGACAGTTTTGGGGCTTTCTTT; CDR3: CASSYSIPLRDSFGAFF
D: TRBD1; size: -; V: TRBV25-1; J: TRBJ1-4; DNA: TGTGCCAGCAGTGGGGACAGGGAGGTTGAAAAACTGTTTTTT; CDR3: CASSGDREVEKLFF
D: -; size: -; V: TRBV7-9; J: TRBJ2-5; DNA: TGTGCCAGCACCGAGCAAGAGACCAAGTACTTC; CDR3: CASTEQETKYF
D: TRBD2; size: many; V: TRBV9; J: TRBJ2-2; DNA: TGTGCCAGCAGCGTAGCGGGGGGAGAGCTGTTTTTT; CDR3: CASSVAGGELFF
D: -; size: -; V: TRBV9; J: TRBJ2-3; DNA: TGTGCCAGCGAGGGGGTATCAGATACGCAGTATTTT; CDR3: CASEGVSDTQYF
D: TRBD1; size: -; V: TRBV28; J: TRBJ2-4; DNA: TGTGCCAGCAGTTTGGTCAGGGGGCGAGCCAAAAACATTCAGTACTTC; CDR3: CASSLVRGRAKNIQYF
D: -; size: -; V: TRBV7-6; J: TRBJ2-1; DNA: TGTGCCATCCGGGATGGATCCTACAATGAGCAGTTCTTC; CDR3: CAIRDGSYNEQFF
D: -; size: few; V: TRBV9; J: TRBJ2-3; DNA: TGTGCCAGCAGCGCCGGAGGGGCAGATACGCAGTATTTT; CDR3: CASSAGGADTQYF
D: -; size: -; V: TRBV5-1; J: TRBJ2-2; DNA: TGCGCCAGCAGCACCAGACAGAACACCGGGGAGCTGTTTTTT; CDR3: CASSTRQNTGELFF
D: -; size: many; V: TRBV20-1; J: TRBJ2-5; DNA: TGCAGTGCTAGAGGATACTCGAAGCAAGAGACCCAGTACTTC; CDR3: CSARGYSKQETQYF
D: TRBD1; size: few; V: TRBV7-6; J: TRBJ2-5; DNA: TGTGCCAGCAGCTCTGGTGGGACAGGGAGTGAGACCCAGTACTTC; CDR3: CASSSGGTGSETQYF
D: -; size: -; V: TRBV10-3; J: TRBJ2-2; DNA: TGTGCCATCAGTGATCAGGGCGGCGGGGAGCTGTTTTTT; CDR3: CAISDQGGGELFF
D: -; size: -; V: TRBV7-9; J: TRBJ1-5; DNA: TGTGCCAGCAGCTCCTCCGCCTTAGTAGGGAGAGGTCAGCCCCAGCATTTT; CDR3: CASSSSALVGRGQPQHF
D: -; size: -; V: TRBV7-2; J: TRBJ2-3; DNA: TGTGCCAGCACCCTCGATGGGAGAACAGATACGCAGTATTTT; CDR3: CASTLDGRTDTQYF
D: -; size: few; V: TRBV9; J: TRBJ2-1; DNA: TGTGCCAGCAGAGCCTTGGACAGCTCCTACAATGAGCAGTTCTTC; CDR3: CASRALDSSYNEQFF
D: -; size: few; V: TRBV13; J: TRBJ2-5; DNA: TGTGCCAGCAGCCCGGAACCGGGGCCTGGGACCCAGTACTTC; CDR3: CASSPEPGPGTQYF
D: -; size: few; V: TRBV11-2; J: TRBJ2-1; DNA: TGTGCCAGCAGCTTAAGACTAGATTACAATGAGCAGTTCTTC; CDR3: CASSLRLDYNEQFF
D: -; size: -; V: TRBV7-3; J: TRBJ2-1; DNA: TGTGCCAGCAGCCCCGGGCTGAGGAGCGATGAGCAGTTCTTC; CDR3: CASSPGLRSDEQFF